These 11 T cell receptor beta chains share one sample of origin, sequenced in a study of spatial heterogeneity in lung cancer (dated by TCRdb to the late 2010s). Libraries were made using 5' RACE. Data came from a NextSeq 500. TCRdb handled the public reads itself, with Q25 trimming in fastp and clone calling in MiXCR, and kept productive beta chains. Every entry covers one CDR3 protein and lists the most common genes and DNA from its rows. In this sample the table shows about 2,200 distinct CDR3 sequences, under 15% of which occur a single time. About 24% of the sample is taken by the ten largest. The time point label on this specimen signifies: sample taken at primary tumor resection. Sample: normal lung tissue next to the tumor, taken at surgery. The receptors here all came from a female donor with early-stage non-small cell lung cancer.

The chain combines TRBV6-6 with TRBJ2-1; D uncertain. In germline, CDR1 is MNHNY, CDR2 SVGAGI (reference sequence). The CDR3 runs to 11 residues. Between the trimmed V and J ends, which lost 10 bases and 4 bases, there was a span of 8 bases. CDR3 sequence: CATFAYNEQFF. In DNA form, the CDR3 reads TGTGCCACCTTCGCGTACAATGAGCAGTTCTTC.

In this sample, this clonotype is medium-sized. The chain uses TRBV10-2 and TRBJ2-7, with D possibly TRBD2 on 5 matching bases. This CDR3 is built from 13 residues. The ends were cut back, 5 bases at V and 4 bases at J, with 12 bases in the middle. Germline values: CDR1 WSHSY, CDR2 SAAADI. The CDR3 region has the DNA TGCGCCAGCAGTTACGATTCGGGATACGAGCAGTACTTC. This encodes CASSYDSGYEQYF.

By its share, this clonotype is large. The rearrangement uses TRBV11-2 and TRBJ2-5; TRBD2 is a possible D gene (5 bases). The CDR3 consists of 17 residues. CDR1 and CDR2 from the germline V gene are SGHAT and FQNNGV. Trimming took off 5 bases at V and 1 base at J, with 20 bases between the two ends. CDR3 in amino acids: CASSIPGYPWVQETQYF. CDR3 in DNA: TGTGCCAGCAGCATCCCGGGGTACCCATGGGTCCAAGAGACCCAGTACTTC.

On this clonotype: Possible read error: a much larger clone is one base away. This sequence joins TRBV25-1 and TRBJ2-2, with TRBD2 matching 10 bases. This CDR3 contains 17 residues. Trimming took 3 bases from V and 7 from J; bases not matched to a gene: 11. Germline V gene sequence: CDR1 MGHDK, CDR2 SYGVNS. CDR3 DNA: TGTGCCAGCAGTGATCTAGCGGGGGAATCTTCTAACGGGGAGCTGTTTTTT. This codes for CASSDLAGESSNGELFF.

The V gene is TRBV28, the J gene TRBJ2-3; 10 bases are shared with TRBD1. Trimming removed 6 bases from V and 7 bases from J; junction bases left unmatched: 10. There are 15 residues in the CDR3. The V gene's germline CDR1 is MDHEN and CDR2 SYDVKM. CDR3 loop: CASRTPGQGSHTQYF. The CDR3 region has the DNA TGTGCCAGCAGGACTCCGGGACAGGGGTCCCATACGCAGTATTTT.

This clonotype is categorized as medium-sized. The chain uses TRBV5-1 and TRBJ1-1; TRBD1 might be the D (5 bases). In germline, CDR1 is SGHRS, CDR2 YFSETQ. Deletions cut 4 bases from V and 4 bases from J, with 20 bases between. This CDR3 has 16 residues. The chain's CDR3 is CASSPGDGTRPTEAFF. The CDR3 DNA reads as TGCGCCAGCAGCCCCGGGGACGGAACAAGACCCACTGAAGCTTTCTTT.

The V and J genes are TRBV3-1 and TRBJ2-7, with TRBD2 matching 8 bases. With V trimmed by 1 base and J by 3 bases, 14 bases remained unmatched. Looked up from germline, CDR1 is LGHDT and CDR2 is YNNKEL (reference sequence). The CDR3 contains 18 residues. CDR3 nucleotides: TGTGCCAGCAGCCAAGGTTCCTCCAGCGGGAGTTACTTCTACGAGCAGTACTTC. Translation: CASSQGSSSGSYFYEQYF.

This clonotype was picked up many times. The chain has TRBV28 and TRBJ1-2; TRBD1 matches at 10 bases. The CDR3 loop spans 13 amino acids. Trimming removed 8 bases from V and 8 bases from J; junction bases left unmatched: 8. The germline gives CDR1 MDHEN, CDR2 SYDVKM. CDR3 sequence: CASVRDRGKGYTF. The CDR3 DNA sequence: TGTGCCAGCGTCCGGGACAGGGGTAAAGGCTACACCTTC.

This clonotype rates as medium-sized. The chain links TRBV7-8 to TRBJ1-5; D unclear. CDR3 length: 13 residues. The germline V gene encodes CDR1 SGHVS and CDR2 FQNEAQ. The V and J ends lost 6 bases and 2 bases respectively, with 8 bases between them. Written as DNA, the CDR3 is TGTGCCAGCAGGAGGGATGGCAATCAGCCCCAGCATTTT. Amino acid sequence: CASRRDGNQPQHF.

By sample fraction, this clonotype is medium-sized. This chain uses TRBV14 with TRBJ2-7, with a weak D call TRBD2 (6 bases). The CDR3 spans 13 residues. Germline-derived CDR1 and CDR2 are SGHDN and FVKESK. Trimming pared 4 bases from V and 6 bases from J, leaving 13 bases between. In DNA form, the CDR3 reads TGTGCCAGCAGCCCCCTTATGGGGGGCGAGCAGTACTTC. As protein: CASSPLMGGEQYF.

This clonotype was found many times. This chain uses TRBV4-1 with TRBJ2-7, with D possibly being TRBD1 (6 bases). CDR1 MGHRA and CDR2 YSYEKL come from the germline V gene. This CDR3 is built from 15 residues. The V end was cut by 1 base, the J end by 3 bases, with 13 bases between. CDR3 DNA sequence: TGCGCCAGCAGCCAAGGTCTGACAGGTAACTACGAGCAGTACTTC. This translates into CASSQGLTGNYEQYF.